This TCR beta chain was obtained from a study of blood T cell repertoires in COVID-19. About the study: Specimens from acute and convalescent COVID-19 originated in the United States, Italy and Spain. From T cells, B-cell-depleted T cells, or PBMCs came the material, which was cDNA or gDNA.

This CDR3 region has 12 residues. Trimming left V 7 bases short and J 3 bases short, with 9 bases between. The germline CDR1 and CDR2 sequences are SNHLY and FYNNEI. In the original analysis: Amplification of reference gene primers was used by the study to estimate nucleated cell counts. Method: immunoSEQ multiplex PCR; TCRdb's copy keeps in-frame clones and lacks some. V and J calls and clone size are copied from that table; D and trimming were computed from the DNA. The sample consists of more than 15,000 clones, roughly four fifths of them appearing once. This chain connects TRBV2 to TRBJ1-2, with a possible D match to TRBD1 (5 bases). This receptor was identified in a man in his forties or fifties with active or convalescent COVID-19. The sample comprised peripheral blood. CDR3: CASTGHYYGYTF. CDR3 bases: TGTGCCAGCACCGGACACTACTATGGCTACACCTTC.